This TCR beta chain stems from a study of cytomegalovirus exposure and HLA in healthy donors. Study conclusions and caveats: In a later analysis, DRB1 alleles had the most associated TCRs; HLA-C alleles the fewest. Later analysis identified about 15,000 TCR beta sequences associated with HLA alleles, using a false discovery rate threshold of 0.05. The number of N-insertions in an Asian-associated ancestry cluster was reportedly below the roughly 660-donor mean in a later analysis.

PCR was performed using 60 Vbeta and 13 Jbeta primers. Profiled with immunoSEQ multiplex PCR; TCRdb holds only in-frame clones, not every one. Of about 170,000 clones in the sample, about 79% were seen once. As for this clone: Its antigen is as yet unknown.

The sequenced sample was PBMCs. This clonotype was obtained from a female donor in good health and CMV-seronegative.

CDR3 sequence (DNA): TGTGCCAGCAGTTACTCGAGGCTAGCCACCGGGGAGCTGTTTTTT. Encoded protein: CASSYSRLATGELFF. This sequence joins TRBV6-5 and TRBJ2-2, with a tentative D call TRBD2 (5 bases). Germline CDR1 reads MNHEY; CDR2 reads SVGAGI. V lost 0 bases and J lost 4, with 9 bases in between. The CDR3 has 15 amino acids.